This TCR beta chain derives from a study of T cell responses to AZD1222 COVID-19 vaccine. As concerns this clone: The target antigen is unknown. Other DNA sequences within the sample encode an identical CDR3.

The trim removed 3 bases at V and 6 bases at J, leaving 5 bases unmatched. CDR1 KGHSH and CDR2 LQKENI come from the germline V gene. CDR3 length: 15 residues. Study outcomes and limitations: Within unmutated variant regions lay the reported targets of nearly half of spike-specific TCRs.

Clones were sequenced by immunoSEQ multiplex PCR, and TCRdb holds only the in-frame ones, with some missing. Of more than 150,000 clones listed, 85% to 95% are singletons. The receptor was derived from an adult in good health. The J gene is TRBJ1-2, the V gene TRBV18, with 12 bases matching TRBD1. The sample in question was peripheral blood, obtained on day 0 of AZD1222 vaccination. This CDR3 is CASSPPGQGANGYTF. As DNA, the CDR3 is TGTGCCAGCTCACCTCCGGGACAGGGGGCAAATGGCTACACCTTC.